This passage covers 26 T cell receptor beta chains from one sample sequenced in a study of TIL therapy for anti-PD-1-resistant metastatic lung cancer. This was the immunoSEQ v3 assay. Sequencing used immunoSEQ multiplex PCR; TCRdb keeps in-frame clones, though not all of them. The table shows about 60,000 clones, with about nine tenths occurring only once. Specified time point: pre-treatment sample, taken before nivolumab and TIL therapy. This specimen consisted of blood, obtained at baseline. The source is a person aged 25 to 85 with non-small cell lung cancer.

The CDR3 spells CASRPPSGPPGQYF. The CDR3 nucleotides read TGCGCCAGCAGGCCGCCCAGCGGACCACCCGGGCAGTACTTC. The rearrangement uses TRBV5-1 and TRBJ2-7; perhaps TRBD2 as D (5 bases). CDR1 SGHRS and CDR2 YFSETQ come from the germline V gene. V was shortened by 5 bases and J by 9 bases, with 21 bases between the two germline ends. The CDR3 consists of 14 residues.

This CDR3 is CATRAEGITNYGYTF. In DNA form, the CDR3 reads TGTGCCACCAGGGCGGAGGGGATAACTAACTATGGCTACACCTTC. The J gene is TRBJ1-2, the V gene TRBV6-5; D is perhaps TRBD1 (5 bases). V lost 10 bases to trimming and J lost 0 bases, with 18 bases between them. Germline lookup yields CDR1 MNHEY and CDR2 SVGAGI. This CDR3 contains 15 residues.

The chain employs TRBV2 and TRBJ2-5; TRBD1 agrees at 9 bases. The CDR3 extends over 13 amino acids. Trimming removed 4 bases from V and 4 bases from J; junction bases left unmatched: 1. Germline V gene lookup returns CDR1 SNHLY and CDR2 FYNNEI. The CDR3 sequence: CASSVQGAETQYF. The CDR3 bases are TGTGCCAGCAGTGTACAGGGGGCAGAGACCCAGTACTTC.

The gene calls are TRBV4-1 and TRBJ2-7, with TRBD2 matching over 7 bases. Looked up from germline, CDR1 is MGHRA and CDR2 is YSYEKL. Losses at the gene ends were 0 bases for V and 4 bases for J; bases not matched to a gene: 0. CDR3 length: 13 residues. CDR3 in DNA: TGCGCCAGCAGCCAAGAAGCGGGGTACGAGCAGTACTTC. Translation: CASSQEAGYEQYF.

This sequence joins TRBV24-1 and TRBJ1-2; D ambiguous. Looked up from germline, CDR1 is KGHDR and CDR2 is SFDVKD. Trimming removed 6 bases from V and 1 base from J, with 20 bases in between. The length of the CDR3 is 17 residues. CDR3 sequence (DNA): TGTGCCACCAGTTCCCGGCCGGGAAGCCTACTTAACTATGGCTACACCTTC. Protein sequence: CATSSRPGSLLNYGYTF.

This rearrangement joins TRBV15 to TRBJ2-3; D gene ambiguous. V was pared by 5 bases and J by 5 bases, with 8 bases between. The germline gives CDR1 LNHNV, CDR2 YYDKDF (reference sequence). The CDR3 has 12 amino acids. CDR3 amino acids: CATSGLKDTQYF. CDR3 in DNA: TGTGCCACCAGCGGCCTTAAAGATACGCAGTATTTT. The whole variable domain, remainder taken from reference TRBV15 and TRBJ2-3, is DAMVIQNPRYQVTQFGKPVTLSCSQTLNHNVMYWYQQKSSQAPKLLFHYYDKDFNNEADTPDNFQSRRPNTSFCFLDIRSPGLGDTAMYLCATSGLKDTQYFGPGTRLTVL.

The rearrangement links TRBV7-3 to TRBJ1-3; D gene unclear. The V and J ends lost 4 bases and 4 bases respectively, with 8 bases between them. Germline V gene sequence: CDR1 SGHTA, CDR2 FQGTGA. This CDR3 is 13 amino acids long. CDR3 coding DNA: TGTGCCAGCAGCTCCATGTCAGGAAACACCATATATTTT. Encoded protein: CASSSMSGNTIYF.

The chain carries TRBV9 and TRBJ2-1; TRBD2 is a possible D gene (6 bases). The CDR3 runs 15 residues. V lost 6 bases, J lost 7 bases, and 20 bases lay in between. CDR1 and CDR2 (germline): SGDLS, YYNGEE. As DNA, the CDR3 is TGTGCCAGCAACCGTGTAGCCGGGAGCTATAATGAGCAGTTCTTC. Translation gives CASNRVAGSYNEQFF.

J is TRBJ2-7 and V is TRBV28; no definite D call. Germline-derived CDR1 and CDR2 are MDHEN and SYDVKM. Trimming left V 6 bases short and J 7 bases short, with 10 bases between. This CDR3 region has 11 residues. CDR3 loop: CASSPQREQYF. The CDR3 DNA reads as TGTGCCAGCAGCCCCCAGAGGGAGCAGTACTTC. Looking up the rest from reference TRBV28 and TRBJ2-7 gives the full variable domain: DVKVTQSSRYLVKRTGEKVFLECVQDMDHENMFWYRQDPGLGLRLIYFSYDVKMKEKGDIPEGYSVSREKKERFSLILESASTNQTSMYLCASSPQREQYFGPGTRLTVT.

In this sample, this clone turned up once. This CDR3 reads CASSVGPPNTIYF. The DNA for the CDR3 is TGTGCCAGTAGTGTGGGTCCGCCCAACACCATATATTTT. This chain links TRBV19 with TRBJ1-3; D not resolved. The CDR3 contains 13 residues. CDR1 and CDR2 (germline): LNHDA, SQIVND (reference sequence). The V end was cut by 5 bases, the J end by 7 bases, with 12 bases between. Together with reference TRBV19 and TRBJ1-3, the CDR3 gives the full variable domain: DGGITQSPKYLFRKEGQNVTLSCEQNLNHDAMYWYRQDPGQGLRLIYYSQIVNDFQKGDIAEGYSVSREKKESFPLTVTSAQKNPTAFYLCASSVGPPNTIYFGEGSWLTVV.

CDR3: CASSPLAGLGTDTQYF. DNA of the CDR3: TGTGCCAGCAGTCCTTTAGCGGGCCTCGGCACAGATACGCAGTATTTT. The V gene is TRBV6-4, the J gene TRBJ2-3; TRBD2 aligns across 7 bases. CDR3 length: 16 residues. The V gene end was trimmed by 5 bases and the J gene end by 1 base; junction bases not matched to a gene: 9. The germline V gene encodes CDR1 MRHNA and CDR2 SNTAGT.

This chain connects TRBV27 to TRBJ2-7, with 8 positions matching TRBD1. This CDR3 has 16 residues. Per germline, CDR1 MNHEY and CDR2 SMNVEV (reference sequence). The V segment lost 5 bases and the J segment 6 bases; nucleotides outside the gene matches: 15. The CDR3 sequence is CASSQLGTGGGREQYF. Here the CDR3 DNA reads TGTGCCAGCAGTCAACTCGGGACAGGAGGGGGCCGCGAGCAGTACTTC.

This chain links TRBV27 with TRBJ2-3, with 14 bases aligning to TRBD2. Germline V gene data show CDR1 as MNHEY and CDR2 as SMNVEV (reference sequence). There are 16 residues in the CDR3. V gave up 3 bases and J gave up 5 bases; unmatched junction bases: 4. The CDR3 nucleotides are TGTGCCAGCAGTTTGACTAGCGGGGGGGCCGGAGATACGCAGTATTTT. Protein product: CASSLTSGGAGDTQYF.

The genes are TRBV20-1 and TRBJ1-3; D is uncertain. Germline V CDR1 and CDR2: DFQATT, SNEGSKA (reference sequence). The CDR3 runs 11 residues. Trimming stripped 5 bases from V and 7 bases from J, with 9 bases between. The CDR3 loop is CSALGLNTIYF. In DNA form, the CDR3 reads TGCAGTGCTCTTGGGTTGAACACCATATATTTT.

The table lists this clone with a count of one. The chain combines TRBV7-9 with TRBJ2-3, with 12 nucleotides matching TRBD2. Trimming cost V 3 bases and J 4 bases; bases outside gene matches: 8. Germline-derived CDR1 and CDR2 are SEHNR and FQNEAQ (reference sequence). This CDR3 has 17 residues. The CDR3 region is CASSFLAGGPLADTQYF. The CDR3 DNA reads as TGTGCCAGCAGCTTCCTAGCGGGAGGGCCTCTGGCAGATACGCAGTATTTT.

The rearrangement links TRBV3-1 (or the pseudogene TRBV3-2) to TRBJ2-3; D is ambiguous. The V end lost 0 bases, the J end lost 0 bases, and 10 bases lay between the germline ends. This CDR3 spans 16 amino acids. Germline V CDR1 and CDR2: LGHDT, YNNKEL (reference sequence). The CDR3 DNA follows: TGTGCCAGCAGCCAAGATCCGCCTAGTAGCACAGATACGCAGTATTTT. Protein: CASSQDPPSSTDTQYF.

V is TRBV5-6 and J is TRBJ1-2; maybe TRBD1 (5 bases). CDR1 is SGHDT and CDR2 is YYEEEE in the germline V gene. The CDR3 has 14 residues. The V end lost 0 bases, the J end lost 2 bases, and 8 bases lay between the germline ends. CDR3 bases: TGTGCCAGCAGCTTGGGTCAGGGAAACTATGGCTACACCTTC. Amino acids: CASSLGQGNYGYTF.

The chain carries TRBV2 and TRBJ2-1; TRBD2 matches at 8 bases. CDR3 length: 13 residues. CDR1 is SNHLY and CDR2 is FYNNEI in the germline V gene. After removal of 3 bases from V and 15 bases from J, the junction contained 10 bases not matched to a gene. The CDR3 region has the DNA TGTGCCAGCAGTGACGACGGGAGGGCCCGTGGGTTCTTC. Translating gives CASSDDGRARGFF.

This clone has only one observation. The rearrangement joins TRBV6-5 to TRBJ2-7; unclear D gene. The V end was cut by 0 bases, the J end by 2 bases, with 8 bases between. Germline V gene sequence: CDR1 MNHEY, CDR2 SVGAGI. The CDR3 totals 14 residues. The CDR3 spells CASSYSYGAYEQYF. CDR3 DNA: TGTGCCAGCAGTTACTCGTATGGGGCCTACGAGCAGTACTTC.

This clone was observed a handful of times. The chain is built from TRBV30 and TRBJ1-5; TRBD1 agrees at 7 bases. CDR1 and CDR2 (germline): GTSNPN, SVGIG (reference sequence). The V and J ends lost 1 base and 1 base, in that order; junction bases with no gene match: 4. This CDR3 has 15 amino acids. For the CDR3, the DNA is TGTGCCTGGAGTGAATACAGGGGCAGCAATCAGCCCCAGCATTTT. Residues: CAWSEYRGSNQPQHF. The variable domain in full, with the rest retrieved from reference TRBV30 and TRBJ1-5, is SQTIHQWPATLVQPVGSPLSLECTVEGTSNPNLYWYRQAAGRGLQLLFYSVGIGQISSEVPQNLSASRPQDRQFILSSKKLLLSDSGFYLCAWSEYRGSNQPQHFGDGTRLSIL.

V usage is TRBV6-5 and J usage is TRBJ2-2, with D possibly matching TRBD2 (6 bases). V gave up 8 bases and J gave up 6 bases, with 16 bases separating them. The V gene's germline CDR1 is MNHEY and CDR2 SVGAGI. CDR3 size: 14 residues. The CDR3: CASGPGRNAGELFF. DNA of the CDR3: TGTGCCAGCGGCCCCGGGAGAAACGCCGGGGAGCTGTTTTTT.

The V gene is TRBV27, the J gene TRBJ2-5, with 8 nucleotides matching TRBD1. This CDR3 region has 15 residues. Unmatched junction bases numbered 3, after V lost 2 bases and J lost 1 base. Germline CDR1 MNHEY, CDR2 SMNVEV (reference sequence). CDR3 coding DNA: TGTGCCAGCAGTTTAATCACAGGGGGCCAAGAGACCCAGTACTTC. It yields the protein CASSLITGGQETQYF.

The chain uses TRBV7-2 and TRBJ1-1; D is perhaps TRBD1 (5 bases). Germline V gene lookup returns CDR1 SGHTA and CDR2 FQGNSA. V was trimmed by 5 bases and J by 11 bases, leaving 24 bases between them. The CDR3 runs to 15 residues. The CDR3, as DNA: TGTGCCAGCAGCACCCGACCGGGACCCATTGTCGGGGCTTTCTTT. It translates to CASSTRPGPIVGAFF.

This rearrangement joins TRBV9 to TRBJ2-7; D gene uncertain. The CDR3 consists of 14 residues. The V end lost 2 bases, the J end lost 0 bases, and 9 bases lay between the germline ends. The germline CDR1 and CDR2 sequences are SGDLS and YYNGEE. CDR3 sequence: CASSVTPGSYEQYF. The DNA of the CDR3 is TGTGCCAGCAGCGTGACTCCGGGCTCCTACGAGCAGTACTTC.

The chain is built from TRBV6-2 or TRBV6-3 and TRBJ2-7, with TRBD2 as a possible D gene (5 bases). This CDR3 is 15 amino acids long. Germline CDR1 MNHEY, CDR2 SVGEGT. Trimming stripped 5 bases from V and 5 bases from J, with 19 bases between. The CDR3 DNA sequence: TGTGCCAGCAGTCGATCCTCCCGTTTGAGGGACGAGCAGTACTTC. The encoded protein is CASSRSSRLRDEQYF.

The V call is TRBV7-2, the J call TRBJ2-2; TRBD1 matches 9 bases. J was trimmed by 6 bases and V by 6 bases; bases with no gene match: 8. The CDR3 has 15 residues. Germline CDR1 and CDR2: SGHTA and FQGNSA. This chain's CDR3 is CASRGTGSRPGELFF. The CDR3 nucleotides read TGTGCCAGCAGGGGGACAGGGTCCCGGCCCGGGGAGCTGTTTTTT.